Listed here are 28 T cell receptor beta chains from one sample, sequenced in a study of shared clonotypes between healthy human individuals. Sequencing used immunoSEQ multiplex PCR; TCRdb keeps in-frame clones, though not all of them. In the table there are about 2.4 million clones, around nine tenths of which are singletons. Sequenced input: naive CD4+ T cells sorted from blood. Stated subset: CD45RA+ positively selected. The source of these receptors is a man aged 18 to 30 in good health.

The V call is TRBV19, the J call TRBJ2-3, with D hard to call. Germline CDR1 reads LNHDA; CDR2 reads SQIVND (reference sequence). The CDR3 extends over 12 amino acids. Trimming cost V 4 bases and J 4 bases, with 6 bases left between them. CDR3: CASSRLADTQYF. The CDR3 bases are TGTGCCAGTAGTAGGCTAGCAGATACGCAGTATTTT.

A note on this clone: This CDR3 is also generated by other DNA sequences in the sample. For the CDR3, the DNA is TGTGCCAGCAGCTCTCGGGGGGCTGGAAACACCATATATTTT. Translated, it gives CASSSRGAGNTIYF. The rearrangement links TRBV7-9 to TRBJ1-3; TRBD1 might be the D (5 bases). The CDR3 length is 14 residues. Germline CDR1 reads SEHNR; CDR2 reads FQNEAQ (reference sequence). V was trimmed by 4 bases and J by 2 bases, leaving 9 bases between them.

CDR3 region: CASSISQGRNEKLFF. CDR3 nucleotide sequence: TGTGCCAGCAGTATTTCTCAGGGGCGGAATGAAAAACTGTTTTTT. The rearrangement joins TRBV6-5 to TRBJ1-4, with D tentatively TRBD1 (6 bases). This CDR3 has 15 residues. With 5 bases removed from V and 5 bases from J, the gap between germline ends came to 15 bases. Per germline, CDR1 MNHEY and CDR2 SVGAGI.

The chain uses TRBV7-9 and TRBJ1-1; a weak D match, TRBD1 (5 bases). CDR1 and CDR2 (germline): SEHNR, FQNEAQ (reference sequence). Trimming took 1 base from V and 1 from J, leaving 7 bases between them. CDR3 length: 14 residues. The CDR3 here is CASSLVTGNTEAFF. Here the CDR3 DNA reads TGTGCCAGCAGCTTAGTCACAGGGAACACTGAAGCTTTCTTT.

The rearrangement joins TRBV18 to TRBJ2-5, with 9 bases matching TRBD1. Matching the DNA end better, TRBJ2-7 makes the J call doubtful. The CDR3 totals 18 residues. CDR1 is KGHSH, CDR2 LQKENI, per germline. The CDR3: CASSPVPGQGRTTYEQYF. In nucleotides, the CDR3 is TGTGCCAGCTCACCAGTCCCGGGACAGGGACGGACGACCTACGAGCAGTACTTC.

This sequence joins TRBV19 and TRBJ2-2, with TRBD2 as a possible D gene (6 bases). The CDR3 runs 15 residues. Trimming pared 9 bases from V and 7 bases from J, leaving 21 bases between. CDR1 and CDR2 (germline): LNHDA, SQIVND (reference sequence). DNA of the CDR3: TGTGCCAGCCTGGGGACTCGGGGAGCGGGCGGGGAGCTGTTTTTT. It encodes CASLGTRGAGGELFF.

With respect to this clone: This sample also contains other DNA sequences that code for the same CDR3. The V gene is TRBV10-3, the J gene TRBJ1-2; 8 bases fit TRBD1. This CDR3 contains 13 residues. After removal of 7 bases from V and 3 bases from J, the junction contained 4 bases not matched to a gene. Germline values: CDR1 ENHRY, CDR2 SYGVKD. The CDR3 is CAITPDRDYGYTF. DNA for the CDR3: TGTGCCATCACCCCGGACAGGGACTATGGCTACACCTTC.

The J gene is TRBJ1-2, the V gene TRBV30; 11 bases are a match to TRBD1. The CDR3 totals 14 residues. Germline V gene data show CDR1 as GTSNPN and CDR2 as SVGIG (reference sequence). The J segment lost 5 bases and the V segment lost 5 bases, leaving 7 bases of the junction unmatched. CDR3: CAWAGTGGFYGYTF. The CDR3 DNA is TGTGCCTGGGCCGGGACAGGGGGATTTTATGGCTACACCTTC.

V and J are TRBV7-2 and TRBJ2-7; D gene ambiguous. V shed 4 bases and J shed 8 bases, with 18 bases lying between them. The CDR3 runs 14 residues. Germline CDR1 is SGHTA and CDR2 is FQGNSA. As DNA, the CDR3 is TGTGCCAGCAGCTCAATCGGTGGCGCCTCCCAGCAGTACTTC. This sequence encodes CASSSIGGASQQYF.

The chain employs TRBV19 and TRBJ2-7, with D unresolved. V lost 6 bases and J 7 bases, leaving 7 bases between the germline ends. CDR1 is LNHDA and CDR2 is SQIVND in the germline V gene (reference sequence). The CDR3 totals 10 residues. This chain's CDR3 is CASRIKEQYF. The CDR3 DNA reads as TGTGCCAGTAGGATTAAGGAGCAGTACTTC. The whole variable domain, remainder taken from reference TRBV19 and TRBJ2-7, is DGGITQSPKYLFRKEGQNVTLSCEQNLNHDAMYWYRQDPGQGLRLIYYSQIVNDFQKGDIAEGYSVSREKKESFPLTVTSAQKNPTAFYLCASRIKEQYFGPGTRLTVT.

This CDR3 is CSVEITGRETQYF. CDR3 in DNA: TGCAGCGTTGAGATCACAGGGCGAGAGACCCAGTACTTC. This rearrangement joins TRBV29-1 to TRBJ2-5; weak D call: TRBD1 (6 bases). This CDR3 has 13 amino acids. The germline V gene encodes CDR1 SQVTM and CDR2 ANQGSEA. V lost 3 bases to trimming and J lost 4 bases, with 12 bases between them.

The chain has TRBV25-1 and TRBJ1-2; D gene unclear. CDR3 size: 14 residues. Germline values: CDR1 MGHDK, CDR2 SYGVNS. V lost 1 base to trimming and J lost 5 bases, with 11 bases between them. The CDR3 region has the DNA TGTGCCAGCAGTGAATTGGTGGGAAAGTATGGCTACACCTTC. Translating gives CASSELVGKYGYTF.

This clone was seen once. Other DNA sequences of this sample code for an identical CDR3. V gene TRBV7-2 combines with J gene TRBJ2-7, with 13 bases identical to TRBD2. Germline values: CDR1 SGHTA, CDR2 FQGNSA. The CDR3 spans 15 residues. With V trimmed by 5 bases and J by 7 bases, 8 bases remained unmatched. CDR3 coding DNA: TGTGCCAGCAGCCCTAGGACTAGCGGGAGAGAAGAGCAGTACTTC. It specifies CASSPRTSGREEQYF.

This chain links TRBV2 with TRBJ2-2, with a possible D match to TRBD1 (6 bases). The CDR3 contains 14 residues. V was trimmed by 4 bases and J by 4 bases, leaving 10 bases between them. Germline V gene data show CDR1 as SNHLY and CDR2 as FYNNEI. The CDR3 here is CASSASGVTGELFF. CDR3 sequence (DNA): TGTGCCAGCAGTGCCTCAGGGGTCACCGGGGAGCTGTTTTTT. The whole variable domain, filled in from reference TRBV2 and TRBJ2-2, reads EPEVTQTPSHQVTQMGQEVILRCVPISNHLYFYWYRQILGQKVEFLVSFYNNEISEKSEIFDDQFSVERPDGSNFTLKIRSTKLEDSAMYFCASSASGVTGELFFGEGSRLTVL.

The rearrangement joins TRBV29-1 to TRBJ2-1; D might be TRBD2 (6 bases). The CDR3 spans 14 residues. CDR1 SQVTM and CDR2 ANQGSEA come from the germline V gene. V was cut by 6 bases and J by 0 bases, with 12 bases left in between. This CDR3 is CSVLAEYSYNEQFF. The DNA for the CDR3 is TGCAGCGTCTTAGCGGAATACTCCTACAATGAGCAGTTCTTC.

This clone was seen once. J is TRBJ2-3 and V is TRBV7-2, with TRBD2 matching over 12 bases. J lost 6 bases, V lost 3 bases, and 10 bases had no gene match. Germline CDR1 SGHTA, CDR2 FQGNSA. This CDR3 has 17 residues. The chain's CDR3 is CASSFDWASGREDTQYF. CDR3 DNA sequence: TGTGCCAGCAGCTTTGATTGGGCTAGCGGGAGGGAGGATACGCAGTATTTT.

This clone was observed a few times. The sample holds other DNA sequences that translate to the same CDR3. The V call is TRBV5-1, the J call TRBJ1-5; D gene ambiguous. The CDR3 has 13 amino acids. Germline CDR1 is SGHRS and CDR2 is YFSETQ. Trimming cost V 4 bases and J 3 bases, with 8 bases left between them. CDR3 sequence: CASSREPNQPQHF. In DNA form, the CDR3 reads TGCGCCAGCAGCCGCGAACCCAATCAGCCCCAGCATTTT. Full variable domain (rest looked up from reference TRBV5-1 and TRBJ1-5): KAGVTQTPRYLIKTRGQQVTLSCSPISGHRSVSWYQQTPGQGLQFLFEYFSETQRNKGNFPGRFSGRQFSNSRSEMNVSTLELGDSALYLCASSREPNQPQHFGDGTRLSIL.

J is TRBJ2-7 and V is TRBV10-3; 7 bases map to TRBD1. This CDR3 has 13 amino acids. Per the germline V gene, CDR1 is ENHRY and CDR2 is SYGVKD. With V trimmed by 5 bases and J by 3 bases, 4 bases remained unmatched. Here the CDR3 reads CAISLQGNYEQYF. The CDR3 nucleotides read TGTGCCATCAGTTTACAGGGGAACTACGAGCAGTACTTC.

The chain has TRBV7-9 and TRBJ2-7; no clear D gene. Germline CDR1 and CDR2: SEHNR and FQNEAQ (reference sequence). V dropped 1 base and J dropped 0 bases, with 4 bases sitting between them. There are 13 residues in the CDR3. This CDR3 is CASSLGISYEQYF. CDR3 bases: TGTGCCAGCAGCTTAGGGATCTCCTACGAGCAGTACTTC.

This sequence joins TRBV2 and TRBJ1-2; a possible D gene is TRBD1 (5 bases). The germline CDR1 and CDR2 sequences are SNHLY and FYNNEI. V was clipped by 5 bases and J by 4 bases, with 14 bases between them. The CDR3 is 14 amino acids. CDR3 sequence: CASSLGLSIYGYTF. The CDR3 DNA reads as TGTGCCAGCAGTCTGGGACTTTCGATCTATGGCTACACCTTC. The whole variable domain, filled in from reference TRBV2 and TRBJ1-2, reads EPEVTQTPSHQVTQMGQEVILRCVPISNHLYFYWYRQILGQKVEFLVSFYNNEISEKSEIFDDQFSVERPDGSNFTLKIRSTKLEDSAMYFCASSLGLSIYGYTFGSGTRLTVV.

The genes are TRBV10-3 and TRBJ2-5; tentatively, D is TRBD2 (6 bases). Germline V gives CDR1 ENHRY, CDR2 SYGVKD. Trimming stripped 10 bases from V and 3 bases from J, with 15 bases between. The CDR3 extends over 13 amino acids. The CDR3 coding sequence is TGTGCCACCAGGGACTTCAAGAAAGAGACCCAGTACTTC. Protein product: CATRDFKKETQYF.

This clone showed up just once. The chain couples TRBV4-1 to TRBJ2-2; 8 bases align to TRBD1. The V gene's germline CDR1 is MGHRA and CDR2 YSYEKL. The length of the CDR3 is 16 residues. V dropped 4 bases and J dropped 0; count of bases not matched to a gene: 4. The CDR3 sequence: CASSLWTGTNTGELFF. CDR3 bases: TGCGCCAGCAGCCTCTGGACAGGGACGAACACCGGGGAGCTGTTTTTT.

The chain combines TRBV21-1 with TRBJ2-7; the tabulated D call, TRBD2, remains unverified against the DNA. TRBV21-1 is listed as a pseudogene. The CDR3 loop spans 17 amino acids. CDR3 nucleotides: TGTGCCAGCAGCATACCGGGACTAGCGGTATTCCCATACGAGCAGTACTTC. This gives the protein CASSIPGLAVFPYEQYF.

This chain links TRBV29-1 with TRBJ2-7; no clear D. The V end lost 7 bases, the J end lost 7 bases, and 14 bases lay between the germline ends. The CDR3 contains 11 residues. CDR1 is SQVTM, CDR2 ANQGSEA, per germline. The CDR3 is CSAFGEREQYF. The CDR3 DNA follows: TGCAGCGCCTTCGGAGAGCGAGAGCAGTACTTC.

Here the CDR3 DNA reads TGCGCCAGCAGAACCCGGGACAGATACAATGAGCAGTTCTTC. It encodes CASRTRDRYNEQFF. This chain connects TRBV5-1 to TRBJ2-1; 7 nucleotides align to TRBD1. In germline, CDR1 is SGHRS, CDR2 YFSETQ. The CDR3 contains 14 residues. Losses at the gene ends were 5 bases for V and 4 bases for J; bases not matched to a gene: 6.

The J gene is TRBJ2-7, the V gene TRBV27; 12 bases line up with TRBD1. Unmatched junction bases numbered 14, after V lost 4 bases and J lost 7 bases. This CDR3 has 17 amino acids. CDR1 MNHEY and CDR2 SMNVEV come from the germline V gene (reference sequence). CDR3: CASSSNSRDRGLVEQYF. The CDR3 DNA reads TGTGCCAGCAGTTCTAATTCCCGGGACAGGGGGCTGGTAGAGCAGTACTTC.

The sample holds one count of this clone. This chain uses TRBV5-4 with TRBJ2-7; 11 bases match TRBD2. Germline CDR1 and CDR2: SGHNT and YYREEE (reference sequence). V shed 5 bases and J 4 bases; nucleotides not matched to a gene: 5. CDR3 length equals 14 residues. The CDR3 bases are TGTGCCAGCAGACGACTAGCGGGACATTACGAGCAGTACTTC. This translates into CASRRLAGHYEQYF.

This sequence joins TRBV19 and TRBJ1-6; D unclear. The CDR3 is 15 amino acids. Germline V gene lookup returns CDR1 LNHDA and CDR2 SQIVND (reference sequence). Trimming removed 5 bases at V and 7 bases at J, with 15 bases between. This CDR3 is CASSPHRRSNSPLHF. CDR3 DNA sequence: TGTGCCAGTAGTCCCCACCGCCGGTCCAATTCACCCCTCCACTTT.